This T cell receptor beta chain was sequenced during a study of early T cells in non-severe SARS-CoV-2 infection. Study information: Chains were not paired, and sequencing was done on bulk RNA from unsorted whole blood.

This clonotype was seen at least ten times. Antigen specificity is unknown. Unique molecular identifiers tagged individual cDNA molecules. TCRdb independently ran MiXCR on the 5' RACE reads; one entry per CDR3 protein. The profile shows 35,000 to 45,000 distinct CDR3 sequences, over 4.5% of them singletons. J was trimmed by 6 bases and V by 4 bases; bases with no gene match: 5. This CDR3 is 14 amino acids long. CDR1 is LGHNA and CDR2 is YSLEER in the germline V gene. Whole-study findings and limits: The study's VDJdb matching favored anti-spike CD8 responses and missed private and CD4 specificities.

The sample comprised whole blood. The sequence came from an adult who was a healthcare worker with PCR-confirmed SARS-CoV-2 infection or an uninfected control (not recorded which). The rearrangement links TRBV4-3 to TRBJ2-1, with 8 bases identical to TRBD2. CDR3 sequence (DNA): TGCGCCAGCAGCCTTGGACTAGCAAGCAATGAGCAGTTCTTC. Protein: CASSLGLASNEQFF.